This TCR beta chain appears in the sequencing data of a study of neurological immune-mediated disorders. This clonotype was counted many times. Its antigen is undetermined. Study-level findings and limits: HTLV-1-associated myelopathy displayed the greatest TCR clonal expansion, and multiple sclerosis exhibited the smallest, lower than that of healthy controls. The expanded clones of different subjects shared no CDR3 amino acid sequences (suggesting private repertoires in all groups).

Sequencing runs each yielded over 170 million TCR-beta sequences from 15-18 subjects. MiXCR, run by TCRdb on the 5' RACE reads, gives a single entry per CDR3 protein. In the table there are over 25,000 distinct CDR3 sequences, around 12% of which are singletons. This clonotype originated in a man aged 55-75 years in good health. Sequencing was carried out using PBMCs.

The CDR3 DNA reads TGTGCCATTAAAGCCGGGTCCGAAAACAATGAGCAGTTCTTC. It translates to CAIKAGSENNEQFF. The chain has TRBV10-3 and TRBJ2-1, with D unresolved. The CDR3 sequence is 14 residues long. The V gene's germline CDR1 is ENHRY and CDR2 SYGVKD. V was pared by 9 bases and J by 5 bases, with 17 bases between.